A selection of T cell receptor beta chains follows, all from one sample in a study of a mutant IDH1 vaccine in newly diagnosed glioma. What these receptors recognize is not known. The method was immunoSEQ multiplex PCR; TCRdb's version includes in-frame clones alone and lacks a portion of them. The sample shows around 34,000 clones, over 50% of them seen only once. The sample in question was PBMCs, obtained from a glioma patient whose treatment included an IDH1 peptide vaccine. The receptor source for this set is a woman under 30 with glioma. Each CDR3 is given with its conserved first and last residue. The D gene is left open where the match is weak. Expanded clones are given a class, and other clones once, few, many or no size at all.

v_gene,abundance,d_gene,j_gene,CDR3nt,CDR3aa
TRBV7-8,NA,NA,TRBJ2-1,TGTGCCAGCAGCTTAGTGCGAAGTCAGGGGACGAACAATGAGCAGTTCTTC,CASSLVRSQGTNNEQFF
TRBV6-6,NA,TRBD2,TRBJ2-1,TGTGCCAGCAGGACCGCTGGCGGGAGGTCCTACAATGAGCAGTTCTTC,CASRTAGGRSYNEQFF
TRBV7-7,medium-sized,NA,TRBJ2-5,TGTGCTAGCAGCTTAGCATACTCGAACGAAGAGACCCAGTACTTC,CASSLAYSNEETQYF
TRBV6-1,once,NA,TRBJ2-7,TGTGCCAGCCAAGACACCGTCCTAAACTACGAGCAGTACTTC,CASQDTVLNYEQYF
TRBV4-1,NA,NA,TRBJ2-1,TGCGCCAGCAGCCAAGAAAATACCGGGGTTGGGGGCAATGAGCAGTTCTTC,CASSQENTGVGGNEQFF
TRBV19,NA,NA,TRBJ1-1,TGTGCCAGTAGCCCCGGGGCACTGGGTACTGAAGCTTTCTTT,CASSPGALGTEAFF
TRBV10-3,NA,NA,TRBJ1-2,TGTGCCATCAGTGATGTAGGGACTTATTATGGCTACACCTTC,CAISDVGTYYGYTF
TRBV7-7,NA,NA,TRBJ2-1,TGTGCTAGCAGCCTAGGTGGGGGGCTTGGGAATGAGCAGTTCTTC,CASSLGGGLGNEQFF
TRBV28,NA,NA,TRBJ2-1,TGTGCCAGCAGTTTGCCTAATCGCAATGAGCAGTTCTTC,CASSLPNRNEQFF
TRBV19,few,NA,TRBJ2-5,TGTGCCAGTAGTATCCGCGGGCTCCCTCAAGAGACCCAGTACTTC,CASSIRGLPQETQYF
TRBV2,few,NA,TRBJ2-3,TGTGCCAGCAGTGGACCTCCAGATACGCAGTATTTT,CASSGPPDTQYF
TRBV5-6,NA,NA,TRBJ2-5,TGTGCCAGCAGCTTGGCCAGGGCGCAAGAGACCCAGTACTTC,CASSLARAQETQYF
TRBV6-5,NA,TRBD2,TRBJ2-1,TGTGCCAGCAGTTCCGGACTAGCGGGACGCCCCGATGAGCAGTTCTTC,CASSSGLAGRPDEQFF
TRBV27,few,NA,TRBJ2-3,TGTGCCAGCAGTTTTTTTTCAGGGGCAGATACGCAGTATTTT,CASSFFSGADTQYF
TRBV5-4,few,TRBD1,TRBJ1-2,TGTGCCAGCAGCTCTGGACAGGGAGGAGACTATGGCTACACCTTC,CASSSGQGGDYGYTF
TRBV30,NA,NA,TRBJ2-1,TGTGCCTGGAGTGTTCTAGGGAGCTCCTACAATGAGCAGTTCTTC,CAWSVLGSSYNEQFF
TRBV6-1,NA,NA,TRBJ2-7,TGTGCCAGCAGTGAAAGCAGTCCTAGCTCCTACGAGCAGTACTTC,CASSESSPSSYEQYF
TRBV10-3,few,TRBD1,TRBJ2-7,TGTGCCATCAGTCCGGGACAGGTCTCCTACGAGCAGTACTTC,CAISPGQVSYEQYF
TRBV4-1,NA,NA,TRBJ2-1,TGCGCCAGCAGCCAACTTACCAGGGGTCGGTTTTACAATGAGCAGTTCTTC,CASSQLTRGRFYNEQFF
TRBV4-1,NA,NA,TRBJ1-3,TGCGCCAGCAGCCAAGACTTCATAAACTCTGGAAACACCATATATTTT,CASSQDFINSGNTIYF
TRBV29-1,NA,TRBD1,TRBJ2-7,TGCAGCAGCGTCGGGGACAGGGACTACGAGCAGTACTTC,CSSVGDRDYEQYF
TRBV2,NA,NA,TRBJ1-3,TGTGCCAGCAAGTCGAGGTCTGGAAACACCATATATTTT,CASKSRSGNTIYF
TRBV29-1,NA,NA,TRBJ2-6,TGCAGCGTTGATTTGCTATCTGGCTCTGGGGCCAACGTCCTGACTTTC,CSVDLLSGSGANVLTF
TRBV2,few,TRBD1,TRBJ1-2,TGTGCCAGCAGTGAGGGACAGAGCTGGAACTATGGCTACACCTTC,CASSEGQSWNYGYTF
TRBV7-9,NA,NA,TRBJ1-5,TGTGCCAGCAGCTTTGGGAATCAGCCCCAGCATTTT,CASSFGNQPQHF
TRBV10-3,few,NA,TRBJ1-1,TGTGCCATCAGTGGGTTAGGTGGGCCTGAAGCTTTCTTT,CAISGLGGPEAFF
TRBV7-9,NA,NA,TRBJ2-7,TGTGCCAGCGCGGGATACGAGCAGTACTTC,CASAGYEQYF
TRBV9,NA,NA,TRBJ1-6,TGTGCCAGCAGCGTAGCTGTCAGTAATAATTCACCCCTCCACTTT,CASSVAVSNNSPLHF
TRBV27,NA,TRBD1,TRBJ1-1,TGTGCCAGCAGCCTAACGGCTTTGGGACAGGGCCGGGCTGAAGCTTTCTTT,CASSLTALGQGRAEAFF
TRBV5-6,NA,TRBD1,TRBJ2-7,TGTGCCAGCAGTTCCGGGACAGGGAAGCAGTACTTC,CASSSGTGKQYF
TRBV19,NA,TRBD2,TRBJ2-7,TGTGCCAGTAGTCCCCCCCCGGGGGGCGAGCAGTACTTC,CASSPPPGGEQYF
TRBV5-6,NA,NA,TRBJ1-2,TGTGCCAGCAGCTTAGACAGGTTCGTAGGCTACACCTTC,CASSLDRFVGYTF
TRBV18,NA,NA,TRBJ1-2,TGTGCCAGCTCGCCCGGGGATGGCTACACCTTC,CASSPGDGYTF
TRBV5-1,few,TRBD1,TRBJ2-7,TGCGCCAGCAGCTCGTCGGGACAGGGAACGTCCTACGAGCAGTACTTC,CASSSSGQGTSYEQYF
TRBV29-1,NA,NA,TRBJ1-2,TGCAGCGTTGAAGATCTGCTAAATGGGGGGGTTGGCTACACCTTC,CSVEDLLNGGVGYTF
TRBV27,NA,TRBD1,TRBJ2-6,TGTGCCAGCAGCCCTAAGGGGACAGTGCATTCTGGGGCCAACGTCCTGACTTTC,CASSPKGTVHSGANVLTF
TRBV5-5,NA,NA,TRBJ2-2,TGTGCCAGCATGGTCGGTGTGGGGGGGAACACCGGGGAGCTGTTTTTT,CASMVGVGGNTGELFF
TRBV6-5,NA,NA,TRBJ2-1,TGTGCCAGCAGACTTATTGATGAGCAGTTCTTC,CASRLIDEQFF
TRBV29-1,few,NA,TRBJ1-1,TGCAGCGTTGAAATTCGGGGAGAAAACACTGAAGCTTTCTTT,CSVEIRGENTEAFF
TRBV5-1,NA,TRBD1,TRBJ1-1,TGCGCCAGCAGCGGCGGACAGGGGCAATCGAACACTGAAGCTTTCTTT,CASSGGQGQSNTEAFF
TRBV7-9,NA,NA,TRBJ2-1,TGTGCCAGCAGCCCCCGAGGAGAGAGCTCCTACAATGAGCAGTTCTTC,CASSPRGESSYNEQFF
TRBV5-6,NA,NA,TRBJ2-4,TGTGCCAGCAGCCCAGGGAAAAACATTCAGTACTTC,CASSPGKNIQYF
TRBV7-9,NA,TRBD2,TRBJ2-4,TGTGCCAGCAGCTTAGGCCTAGCGGGAGGCGCCAAAAACATTCAGTACTTC,CASSLGLAGGAKNIQYF
TRBV6-4,NA,NA,TRBJ1-5,TGTGCCAGCGCCATCAGTACGAATCAGCCCCAGCATTTT,CASAISTNQPQHF
TRBV7-6,once,TRBD1,TRBJ1-6,TGTGCCAGCAGCCCAGGGACAGGGTATTCACCCCTCCACTTT,CASSPGTGYSPLHF
TRBV4-2,NA,NA,TRBJ2-3,TGTGCCAGCAGCCAATACACGGGAACAGATACGCAGTATTTT,CASSQYTGTDTQYF
TRBV28,NA,NA,TRBJ1-1,TGTGCCAGCAGCTTAATAAAAGCTTTCTTT,CASSLIKAFF
TRBV5-5,NA,NA,TRBJ1-1,TGTGCCAGCAGCTTGCTCACAGGGAACACTGAAGCTTTCTTT,CASSLLTGNTEAFF
TRBV6-5,NA,NA,TRBJ2-6,TGTGCCAGCAGTTACTCACGGGCTGGGGCCAACGTCCTGACTTTC,CASSYSRAGANVLTF
TRBV15,NA,NA,TRBJ1-1,TGTGCCACCAGCAGGGCAGAGAACACTGAAGCTTTCTTT,CATSRAENTEAFF
TRBV5-1,medium-sized,NA,TRBJ1-1,TGCGCCAGCTCTCGAACTCAGAACACTGAAGCTTTCTTT,CASSRTQNTEAFF
TRBV25-1,NA,NA,TRBJ1-2,TGTGCCAGCAGGAACAGGGATTATGGCTACACCTTC,CASRNRDYGYTF
TRBV7-9,once,NA,TRBJ2-3,TGTGCCAGCAGTTCTTGGGGGGAAAGCACAGATACGCAGTATTTT,CASSSWGESTDTQYF
TRBV7-8,NA,NA,TRBJ1-5,TGTGCCAGCAGCTGGGGGTATGATCAGCCCCAGCATTTT,CASSWGYDQPQHF
TRBV7-9,NA,TRBD2,TRBJ2-1,TGTGCCAGCAGCTTACTAGCGGGGGGCCCCGCAGAGCAGTTCTTC,CASSLLAGGPAEQFF